This T cell receptor (beta chain) was recorded in a study of monozygotic twins with inflammatory bowel disease. Findings and caveats of the study: Variability in patient repertoires may have come partly from differing immunosuppressive treatments.

Germline loops: CDR1 SEHNR, CDR2 FQNEAQ (reference sequence). The CDR3 contains 16 residues. As regards this clonotype: What it binds is unknown.

From the 5' RACE reads, TCRdb lists one entry per CDR3 protein and no DNA. This sample's table reports approximately 300,000 distinct CDR3 sequences. The clonotype originates from a human donor with ulcerative colitis or Crohn's disease, or a healthy co-twin of an affected twin (not recorded which). The material sequenced was blood. The chain is built from TRBV7-9 and TRBJ2-3; checking the TCRdb D call of TRBD1 is not possible without DNA. CDR3 sequence reads: CASSPPDRRSTDTQYF. Looking up the rest from reference TRBV7-9 and TRBJ2-3 gives the full variable domain: DTGVSQNPRHKITKRGQNVTFRCDPISEHNRLYWYRQTLGQGPEFLTYFQNEAQLEKSRLLSDRFSAERPKGSFSTLEIQRTEQGDSAMYLCASSPPDRRSTDTQYFGPGTRLTVL.